This is a list of T cell receptor beta chains from one sample in a study of T-cell reconstitution after alpha-beta-depleted transplantation in children. From the PCR reads, TCRdb called clonotypes with MiXCR, one entry per CDR3 protein. The table has hundreds of thousands of distinct CDR3 sequences, about an eighth seen once. The sample in question was PBMCs, obtained before TCRalphabeta/CD19-depleted stem cell transplant. Receptors were obtained from a girl aged 2 to 9 with congenital amegakaryocytic thrombocytopenia, due to receive a stem cell transplant. Both conserved end residues are part of each CDR3. The D gene is left open where the match is weak. The size entry is marked missing in some rows and otherwise reads once, few, many or a size class.

D: NA; J: TRBJ2-7; size: many; V: TRBV6-2/TRBV6-3; DNA: TGTGCCAGCAGTTACTCGAATGAGCAGTACTTC; CDR3: CASSYSNEQYF
D: NA; J: TRBJ2-3; size: many; V: TRBV5-1; DNA: TGCGCCAGCAGCCCCAAAGAAACTAGACCCAGCACAGATACGCAGTATTTT; CDR3: CASSPKETRPSTDTQYF
D: NA; J: TRBJ2-7; size: many; V: TRBV21-1; DNA: TGTGCCAGGGACATGTGTAGCGCATTACTATACGAGCAGTACTTC; CDR3: CARDMCSALLYEQYF
D: NA; J: TRBJ2-1; size: many; V: TRBV20-1; DNA: TGCAGTGCTAGGGCGGACGAAGACTACTCCTACAATGAGCAGTTCTTC; CDR3: CSARADEDYSYNEQFF
D: TRBD1; J: TRBJ1-1; size: many; V: TRBV20-1; DNA: TGCAGTGCTAGAGCCGGACAGGTCACCAAAGTGAACACTGAAGCTTTCTTT; CDR3: CSARAGQVTKVNTEAFF
D: NA; J: TRBJ1-5; size: NA; V: TRBV3-1; DNA: TGTGCCTGCTGTTTGATGGTAGGAGCGAGATCGGGGAGCAATCAGCCCCAGCATTTT; CDR3: CACCLMVGARSGSNQPQHF
D: TRBD2; J: TRBJ2-2; size: few; V: TRBV4-2; DNA: TGTGCCAGCAGCGACCGGACTAGCGGATACACCGGGGAGCTGTTTTTT; CDR3: CASSDRTSGYTGELFF
D: NA; J: TRBJ1-6; size: few; V: TRBV20-1; DNA: TGCAGTGCTAGGTTAACCGTCCTGGGGGGTTCACCCCTCCACTTT; CDR3: CSARLTVLGGSPLHF
D: NA; J: TRBJ2-1; size: few; V: TRBV20-1; DNA: TGCAGTGCTCGTTGGACAGTTCTCCCCTACAATGAGCAGTTCTTC; CDR3: CSARWTVLPYNEQFF
D: TRBD2; J: TRBJ2-2; size: few; V: TRBV7-9; DNA: TGTGCCAGCAGCTTAGGATACGGGAGGGTGAACACCGGGGAGCTGTTTTTT; CDR3: CASSLGYGRVNTGELFF
D: TRBD1; J: TRBJ2-7; size: NA; V: TRBV6-5; DNA: TGTGCCAGCATCCAACAGGGGGCATCCTACGAGCAGTACTTC; CDR3: CASIQQGASYEQYF
D: NA; J: TRBJ2-1; size: NA; V: TRBV7-6; DNA: TGTGCCAGCAGCTTAAACGGGAAGTATAATGAGCAGTTCTTC; CDR3: CASSLNGKYNEQFF
D: NA; J: TRBJ2-1; size: few; V: TRBV6-2/TRBV6-3; DNA: TGTGCCAGCAGTTACACCCGGGACTCAATCCAAATCTCCTACAATGAGCAGTTCTTC; CDR3: CASSYTRDSIQISYNEQFF
D: NA; J: TRBJ2-2; size: once; V: TRBV7-9; DNA: TGTACCAGCAGCCCAATGGGGGCAGGGATGCCCGGGGAGCTGTTTTTT; CDR3: CTSSPMGAGMPGELFF
D: TRBD1; J: TRBJ2-7; size: many; V: TRBV20-1; DNA: TGCAGTGCCTACACTCCGGGACAGGGGGCGAGGCAGTACTTC; CDR3: CSAYTPGQGARQYF
D: TRBD1; J: TRBJ1-2; size: NA; V: TRBV6-1; DNA: TGTGCCAGCAGACCTTACGGGACAGGGACCTATGGCTACACCTTC; CDR3: CASRPYGTGTYGYTF
D: TRBD2; J: TRBJ2-2; size: few; V: TRBV15; DNA: TGTGCCACCAGCAGGGCGACTAGCCGCTTGAGCACCGGGGAGCTGTTTTTT; CDR3: CATSRATSRLSTGELFF
D: NA; J: TRBJ1-1; size: NA; V: TRBV6-6; DNA: TGTGCCACCAGGACATATTGGGACACTGAAGCTTTCTTT; CDR3: CATRTYWDTEAFF
D: NA; J: TRBJ1-5; size: many; V: TRBV6-5; DNA: TGTGCCAGCAGCTACACAGTTTCAGGGCAGCCCCAGCATTTT; CDR3: CASSYTVSGQPQHF
D: NA; J: TRBJ1-1; size: many; V: TRBV11-3; DNA: TGTGCCAGCAGCCCAGGCCCAGCGAACACTGAAGCTTTCTTT; CDR3: CASSPGPANTEAFF
D: NA; J: TRBJ2-7; size: many; V: TRBV28; DNA: TGTGCCAGCAGTTTACCGGGGTACTACGAGCAGTACTTC; CDR3: CASSLPGYYEQYF
D: TRBD2; J: TRBJ2-1; size: NA; V: TRBV3-1; DNA: TGTGCCAGCAGCCAAGAAACGGTTTCGGGACTAGCCTACAATGAGCAGTTCTTC; CDR3: CASSQETVSGLAYNEQFF
D: NA; J: TRBJ2-5; size: once; V: TRBV5-1; DNA: TGCGCCAGCAGCGCTCCGCCACAGCAAGACACCCAGTACTTC; CDR3: CASSAPPQQDTQYF
D: NA; J: TRBJ2-1; size: NA; V: TRBV7-2; DNA: TGTGCCAGCGAACCTCGGTTGGGGACCCCGTGGGATGAGCAGTTCTTC; CDR3: CASEPRLGTPWDEQFF
D: NA; J: TRBJ2-1; size: few; V: TRBV20-1; DNA: TGCAGTGCTCCTCCCCAGGGTGGATCCTACAATGAGCAGTTCTTC; CDR3: CSAPPQGGSYNEQFF
D: TRBD1; J: TRBJ1-1; size: many; V: TRBV18; DNA: TGTGCCAGCTCACCATCGCGACAGGGGAACACTGAAGCTTTCTTT; CDR3: CASSPSRQGNTEAFF